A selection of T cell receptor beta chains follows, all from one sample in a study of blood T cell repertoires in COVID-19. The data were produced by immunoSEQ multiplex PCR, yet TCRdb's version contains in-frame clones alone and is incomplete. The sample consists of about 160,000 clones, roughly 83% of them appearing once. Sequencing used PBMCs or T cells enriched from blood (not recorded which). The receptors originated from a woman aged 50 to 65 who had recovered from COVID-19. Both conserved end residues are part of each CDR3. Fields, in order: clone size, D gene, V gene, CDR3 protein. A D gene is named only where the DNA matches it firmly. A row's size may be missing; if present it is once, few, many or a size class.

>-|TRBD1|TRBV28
CASSGTTGLKQPQHF
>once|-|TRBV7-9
CASSDSSGGNQPQHF
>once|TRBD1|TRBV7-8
CASRLIPGQGAAGTEAFF
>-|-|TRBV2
CASRRELVYTF
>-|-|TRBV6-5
CASTGIGETQYF
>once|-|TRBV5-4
CASSSGYYGYTF
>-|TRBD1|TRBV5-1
CASSLGQGPYEKLFF
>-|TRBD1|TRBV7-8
CASSSGETGWTF
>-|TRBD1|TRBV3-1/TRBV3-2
CASSQATGASETQYF
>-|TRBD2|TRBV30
CAWSVLAGKTDTQYF
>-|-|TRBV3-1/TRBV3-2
CASSQDGGGGNQPQHF